Listed here are 12 T cell receptor beta chains from one sample, sequenced in a study of blood T cell repertoires in acute mononucleosis. Whole-study findings and limits: GLC-BM selection appeared to involve both TCR alpha and beta chains.

The protocol was immunoSEQ multiplex PCR, while the TCRdb copy is restricted to in-frame clones and leaves out a portion. The sample contains 1,500 to 2,000 clones, roughly a quarter of which appear only once. Described time point: convalescence about 6 months (5-8 months) after acute presentation (visit 7). The specimen was EBV GLC epitope tetramer+ CD8+ T cells sorted from PBMCs, collected during convalescence from infectious mononucleosis. The subset here: CD8 T cells binding tetramer with EBV BMLF1 280-288 peptide (GLC-BM). The receptors were sampled from a woman in her late teens or twenties with infectious mononucleosis caused by EBV.

The chain is built from TRBV23-1 and TRBJ1-2, with TRBD1 identical over 10 bases. TRBV23-1 has ORF status, its function being uncertain. The CDR3 is made up of 15 amino acids. The CDR3 is CEQSTRQGAHYGYTF. DNA for the CDR3: TGCGAGCAGTCAACGCGACAGGGGGCCCACTATGGCTACACCTTC.

As regards this clone: A read error may produce the germline difference seen at one junction end. The V gene is TRBV2, the J gene TRBJ2-2, with D tentatively TRBD1 or TRBD2 (5 bases each). The germline V gene encodes CDR1 SNHLY and CDR2 FYNNEI. This CDR3 region has 15 residues. CDR3 residues: CASQNGTENTGEMFF. CDR3 nucleotides: TGTGCCAGCCAGAACGGGACGGAAAACACCGGGGAGATGTTTTTT.

Comments on this clone: This likely traces to a read error, being one base from a far larger clone. V and J are TRBV29-1 and TRBJ1-1; 7 nucleotides line up with TRBD1. Germline V lookup: CDR1 SQVTM, CDR2 ANQGSEA. Germline trimming cut 6 bases from V and 1 base from J; bases unmatched to any gene: 5. The CDR3 extends over 13 amino acids. This CDR3 reads CSVGGQSNTEAFF. In DNA, the CDR3 is TGCAGCGTGGGGGGACAGTCGAACACTGAAGCTTTCTTT.

In the case of this clone: Other nucleotide sequences from this sample produce the same CDR3. The chain carries TRBV29-1 and TRBJ2-3, with D perhaps given as TRBD1 or TRBD2 (5 bases each). The CDR3 is 13 amino acids. The germline V gene has CDR1 SQVTM and CDR2 ANQGSEA. The V and J ends lost 4 bases and 1 base respectively, with 9 bases between them. The chain's CDR3 is CSVGGTRTDTQYF. The CDR3 bases are TGCAGCGTTGGGGGGACCCGCACAGATACGCAGTATTTT.

This clone was counted between two and nine times. The likely explanation is a read error, given a far larger clone one base away. The sample holds other DNA sequences that translate to the same CDR3. The rearrangement links TRBV4-1 to TRBJ2-7; D is possibly TRBD2 (7 bases). V was clipped by 4 bases and J by 7 bases, with 17 bases between them. Germline lookup yields CDR1 MGHRA and CDR2 YSYEKL. The CDR3 covers 14 residues. CDR3 bases: TGCGCCAGCAGCCCCGGGACGGGGGGCTCAGAGCAGTACTTC. It is translated as CASSPGTGGSEQYF.

This clone has more than one count but fewer than ten. At one boundary the junction diverges from the germline segment, which might be a read error. The chain has TRBV27 and TRBJ2-1; a possible D gene is TRBD2 (5 bases). Germline loops: CDR1 MNHEY, CDR2 SMNVEV (reference sequence). The CDR3 covers 15 residues. The chain's CDR3 is CASSTVSSSYYEQFF. DNA of the CDR3: TGTGCCAGCAGCACCGTATCTAGCTCCTACTATGAGCAGTTCTTC.

This clone was seen only a few times. The V call is TRBV7-9, the J call TRBJ2-3; D is possibly TRBD2 (6 bases). V was pared by 5 bases and J by 3 bases, with 21 bases between. The CDR3 covers 17 residues. Germline CDR1 is SEHNR and CDR2 is FQNEAQ (reference sequence). CDR3 amino acids: CASSPRGGGPSTDTQYF. The CDR3, as DNA: TGTGCCAGCAGCCCGAGAGGAGGAGGGCCCTCGACAGATACGCAGTATTTT. The whole variable domain, filled in from reference TRBV7-9 and TRBJ2-3, reads DTGVSQNPRHKITKRGQNVTFRCDPISEHNRLYWYRQTLGQGPEFLTYFQNEAQLEKSRLLSDRFSAERPKGSFSTLEIQRTEQGDSAMYLCASSPRGGGPSTDTQYFGPGTRLTVL.

This clone was found a few times. The chain's CDR3 is CASSDDDRQVNYGYTF. In DNA, the CDR3 is TGTGCCAGCAGCGACGACGACCGACAGGTTAACTATGGCTACACCTTC. The genes are TRBV7-3 and TRBJ1-2; a possible D gene is TRBD1 (6 bases). Germline CDR1 SGHTA, CDR2 FQGTGA. The CDR3 consists of 16 residues. V gave up 5 bases and J gave up 1 base, with 17 bases separating them.

This clone was detected only a few times. A far larger clone is one base from this, pointing to a likely read error. The V call is TRBV29-1, the J call TRBJ1-1; 8 bases fit TRBD1. Germline V gene sequence: CDR1 SQVTM, CDR2 ANQGSEA. The CDR3 covers 13 residues. CDR3 residues: CSVGGQANTEDFF. The CDR3 region has the DNA TGCAGCGTGGGGGGACAGGCGAACACTGAAGATTTCTTT.

A remark on this clone: With a much larger clone just one base away, this may be a read error. The rearrangement uses TRBV6-8 and TRBJ2-1; TRBD2 aligns across 10 bases. This CDR3 region has 15 residues. The V and J ends lost 6 bases and 7 bases, in that order; junction bases with no gene match: 9. Germline CDR1 and CDR2: MNHGY and SAAAGT. The CDR3 nucleotides read TGTGCCAGCAGCATCCTAGCGGGAGCGTCAAATGAGCAGTTCTTC. It codes for CASSILAGASNEQFF.

This clone was recorded a few times. The chain is built from TRBV14 and TRBJ2-1; 9 nucleotides align to TRBD2. Germline lookup yields CDR1 SGHDN and CDR2 FVKESK. The CDR3 contains 18 residues. V lost 0 bases, J lost 6 bases, and 12 bases stayed unmatched. The CDR3 region is CASSQEVPLSTSGNEQFF. CDR3 nucleotides: TGTGCCAGCAGCCAAGAGGTTCCCTTATCGACTAGCGGCAATGAGCAGTTCTTC.

As concerns this clone: A far larger clone is off by one base, so a read error is likely. Other DNA sequences in the sample encode the same CDR3. The chain couples TRBV29-1 to TRBJ1-2; 7 bases line up with TRBD1. Germline CDR1 SQVTM, CDR2 ANQGSEA. The length of the CDR3 is 12 residues. CDR3 nucleotide sequence: TGCAGCGTGGAAGGGGAGGGGGCGGGGGACACCTTC. Translated, it gives CSVEGEGAGDTF.